This paragraph reports one TCR beta chain. The antigen remains unidentified. This entry comes from a study of cytomegalovirus exposure and HLA in healthy donors. Study observations and caveats: The investigators catalogued 150 to 200 TCR beta chains as cytomegalovirus-associated. There were some public TCRs occurring in many donors, but most TCR sequences were rare.

This CDR3 spans 15 amino acids. Per germline, CDR1 SGHDT and CDR2 YYEEEE. V was clipped by 6 bases and J by 1 base; unmatched bases: 9. The donors were in the approximately 130-subject validation cohort; that cohort was separate from the roughly 680-subject first cohort. TCRdb's copy holds only in-frame clones and misses some; the assay was immunoSEQ multiplex PCR. The repertoire holds some 150,000 clones, roughly 84% seen once, with approximately 2% in the top ten. The receptor was derived from a human donor in good health. What was sequenced was PBMCs. The chain uses TRBV5-6 and TRBJ1-1; 7 bases align to TRBD1. In DNA form, the CDR3 reads TGTGCCAGCACCTTATCGACAGGGACGAACACTGAAGCTTTCTTT. Translating it yields CASTLSTGTNTEAFF.